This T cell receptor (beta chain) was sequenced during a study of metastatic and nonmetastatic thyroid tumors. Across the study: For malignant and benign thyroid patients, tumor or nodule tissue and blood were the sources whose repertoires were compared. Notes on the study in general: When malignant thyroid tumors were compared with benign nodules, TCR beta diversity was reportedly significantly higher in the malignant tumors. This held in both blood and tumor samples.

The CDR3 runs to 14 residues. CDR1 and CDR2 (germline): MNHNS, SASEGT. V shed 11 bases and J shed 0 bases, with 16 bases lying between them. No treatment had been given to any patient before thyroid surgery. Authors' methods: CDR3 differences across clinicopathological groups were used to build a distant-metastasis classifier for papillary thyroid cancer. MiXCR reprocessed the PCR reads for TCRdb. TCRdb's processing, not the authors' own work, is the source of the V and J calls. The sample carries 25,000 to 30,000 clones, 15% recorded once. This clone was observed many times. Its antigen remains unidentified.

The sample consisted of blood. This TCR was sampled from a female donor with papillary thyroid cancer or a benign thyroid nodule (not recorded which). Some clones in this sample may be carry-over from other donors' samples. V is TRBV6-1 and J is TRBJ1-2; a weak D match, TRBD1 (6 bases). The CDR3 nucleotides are TGTGCCTCGAAGGCCCAGGGGACTAACTATGGCTACACCTTC. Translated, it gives CASKAQGTNYGYTF.